Each of the 10 T cell receptor beta chains below was sequenced from the same sample in a study of OX40 agonist ivuxolimab in advanced cancers. Profiling relied on immunoSEQ multiplex PCR, and the TCRdb table lists in-frame clones only, not all of them. The sample shows around 80,000 clones, around 90% of them seen only once. The material sequenced was CD4+ or CD8+ T cells sorted from blood, taken in a trial of the OX40 agonist ivuxolimab. The receptors were sampled from an adult with an advanced solid tumor such as melanoma, head and neck, liver or kidney cancer.

This sequence joins TRBV11-3 and TRBJ1-1; D remains unclear. In germline, CDR1 is SGHNT, CDR2 YENEEA. The germline V and J ends were trimmed by 1 base and 2 bases, with 8 bases remaining between them. The CDR3 has 14 residues. Here the CDR3 reads CASSLGTTNTEAFF. CDR3 sequence (DNA): TGTGCCAGCAGCTTAGGGACGACTAACACTGAAGCTTTCTTT.

This clone was recorded only once. This chain connects TRBV10-3 to TRBJ2-7, with 11 nucleotides matching TRBD1. Germline assignment: CDR1 ENHRY and CDR2 SYGVKD. V shed 7 bases, J shed 0 bases, and the junction held 8 bases outside the gene matches. This CDR3 spans 16 amino acids. The CDR3 loop is CAITNRDRGSSYEQYF. The CDR3, as DNA: TGTGCCATCACCAACCGGGACAGGGGGAGCTCCTACGAGCAGTACTTC.

This clone was detected a few times. The chain links TRBV29-1 to TRBJ2-7; 10 positions match TRBD2. The trim removed 6 bases at V and 0 bases at J, leaving 11 bases unmatched. The germline gives CDR1 SQVTM, CDR2 ANQGSEA. The CDR3 is 16 residues long. The CDR3: CSVDGLADSSSYEQYF. The CDR3 region has the DNA TGCAGCGTCGATGGACTAGCGGACTCGAGCTCCTACGAGCAGTACTTC.

V usage is TRBV19 and J usage is TRBJ2-3, with TRBD1 matching 8 bases. From germline, CDR1 is LNHDA and CDR2 SQIVND (reference sequence). The CDR3 totals 17 residues. J gave up 0 bases and V 4 bases, and 9 bases lay outside the gene matches. The CDR3 nucleotides read TGTGCCAGTAGTAAACTCCCCGGACAGGGAAGCACAGATACGCAGTATTTT. Residues: CASSKLPGQGSTDTQYF.

The chain combines TRBV19 with TRBJ1-3; D ambiguous. CDR3 length: 13 amino acids. The ends were cut back, 6 bases at V and 4 bases at J, with 10 bases in the middle. Germline assignment: CDR1 LNHDA and CDR2 SQIVND (reference sequence). DNA of the CDR3: TGTGCCAGTAGAACAGAGTCCGGAAACACCATATATTTT. This sequence encodes CASRTESGNTIYF.

The chain combines TRBV6-1 with TRBJ2-7, with a tentative D call TRBD2 (6 bases). Deletions cut 8 bases from V and 4 bases from J, with 12 bases between. Germline V gives CDR1 MNHNS, CDR2 SASEGT. The CDR3 runs to 12 residues. CDR3 in amino acids: CASGGGGYEQYF. The CDR3 bases are TGTGCCAGCGGGGGAGGCGGGTACGAGCAGTACTTC.

V gene TRBV29-1 combines with J gene TRBJ2-7; tentative D call: TRBD1 (5 bases). The CDR3 contains 14 residues. Trimming left V 0 bases short and J 4 bases short, with 13 bases between. Per the germline V gene, CDR1 is SQVTM and CDR2 is ANQGSEA. In nucleotides, the CDR3 is TGCAGCGTTGAAGAGTCAGGGCGACGTTACGAGCAGTACTTC. Amino acid sequence: CSVEESGRRYEQYF.

The chain has TRBV7-9 and TRBJ2-1, with TRBD2 matching over 13 bases. The CDR3 has 17 residues. Trimming cost V 2 bases and J 2 bases; bases outside gene matches: 3. Germline assignment: CDR1 SEHNR and CDR2 FQNEAQ (reference sequence). The CDR3 sequence is CASSLTGTSGTYNEQFF. Written as DNA, the CDR3 is TGTGCCAGCAGCTTAACCGGGACTAGCGGGACCTACAATGAGCAGTTCTTC. Full variable domain (rest looked up from reference TRBV7-9 and TRBJ2-1): DTGVSQNPRHKITKRGQNVTFRCDPISEHNRLYWYRQTLGQGPEFLTYFQNEAQLEKSRLLSDRFSAERPKGSFSTLEIQRTEQGDSAMYLCASSLTGTSGTYNEQFFGPGTRLTVL.

This clone was detected once. This chain links TRBV7-9 with TRBJ2-2; 10 positions agree with TRBD2. V lost 3 bases, J lost 1 base, and 8 bases stayed unmatched. The CDR3 contains 18 residues. Per the germline V gene, CDR1 is SEHNR and CDR2 is FQNEAQ (reference sequence). The CDR3 coding sequence is TGTGCCAGCAGCTTGGAGGGTAGCGGGAGGAGGAACACCGGGGAGCTGTTTTTT. It is translated as CASSLEGSGRRNTGELFF.

This sequence joins TRBV4-2 and TRBJ1-2, with D unclear. Trimming removed 0 bases from V and 2 bases from J, with 7 bases in between. CDR1 is LGHNA and CDR2 is YNFKEQ in the germline V gene. This CDR3 has 14 residues. CDR3 amino acids: CASSQDFTNYGYTF. As DNA, the CDR3 is TGTGCCAGCAGCCAAGATTTCACCAACTATGGCTACACCTTC.